This paragraph reports one TCR beta chain. The specificity of this receptor is unknown. Base qualities were left out, and no much larger clone turns up one base away. The TCR beta CDR3 regions were amplified from RNA transcripts. A first-round RT-PCR of the TCR CDR3 used the HTBI primer set with the Qiagen OneStep RT-PCR kit. Libraries were constructed in a second round of multiplex PCR, after which size selection and purification were performed. The libraries were sequenced on an Illumina HiSeq2000 using paired-end 100 bp reads. In the original analysis: SOAPnuke was used to process the raw data, with reads discarded if the reads contained adapters or uncalled bases, had a mean Phred below 15, or lacked an exact constant-primer or identifier match. High-quality paired reads were merged with COPE v1.2.5, and unique nucleotide sequences were defined as clonotypes. MiTCR v1.1 was used to align clonotypes to the IMGT TRBV, TRBD and TRBJ reference segments. Analysis was restricted to V-J combinations with a frequency above 0.0001, which covered 99.2% of repertoires. The TCS score was defined as the ratio of F50 (clonal expansion) to E x V (chaos), calculated using BLOSUM62-based TCRdist between CDR3 peptides within each V-J. Welch's t-statistics and random forest reduced 450 to 600 V-J features to roughly 13, which were used in a naive Bayes classifier (R e1071). The public reads were quality trimmed at Q25 with fastp and then assembled into clones with MiXCR by TCRdb, keeping productive beta chains. Entries are consolidated by CDR3 protein sequence, retaining the most common genes and DNA. Here the V and J calls rest on TCRdb's processing, not on the authors' analysis. For this sample there are about 400,000 distinct CDR3 sequences; roughly 15% appear just once. Together, the top ten hold about 20% of the sample.

This entry comes from a study of T cells in Graves' hyperthyroidism and ophthalmopathy (dated by TCRdb to between 2019 and 2020). About the investigation overall: Peripheral blood samples were taken at initial diagnosis, before any treatment was given. To identify distinguishing TCR V-J signatures, a discovery cohort of 100 patients was used, comprising 40 to 45 with Graves' ophthalmopathy and approximately 58 with stable Graves' hyperthyroidism. Whether ophthalmopathy could be predicted prospectively was tested in an independent validation cohort made up of 18 to 20 hyperthyroidism patients plus 17 patients who later progressed to ophthalmopathy. The 100 or so discovery patients were divided at random into training and test sets in a 7:3 ratio. In addition, the study compared T-cell repertoires in thyroid tissue and in blood from roughly 6 Graves' hyperthyroidism patients. Once sampling was done, hyperthyroidism patients were given methimazole at a starting dose of 30 mg daily, whereas ophthalmopathy patients were given high-dose intravenous methylprednisolone. The paper reports TCR Vbeta CDR3 sequencing of some 140 peripheral blood samples: approximately 43 ophthalmopathy, fewer than 85 hyperthyroidism and 17 progressor patients.

Ophthalmopathy patients had moderately to severely active disease, with a Clinical Activity Score of 3 or more, a NOSPECS grade of 4 or more, and a disease duration of less than 3 months. Patients with uncontrolled infections, other autoimmune diseases, pregnancy or lactation were excluded. Diagnoses were based on clinical symptoms, serum thyroxine and TRAb, thyroid ultrasound and orbital computed tomography. PBMCs were separated from 10 ml of fresh peripheral blood using Ficoll-Paque density gradient centrifugation. Total RNA was extracted with Trizol reagent, and quality was checked on an Agilent 2100 Bioanalyzer. V and J are trimmed by 6 bases and 5 bases, and the gene matches miss 7 bases of the junction. From cysteine to phenylalanine, the CDR3 is 14 amino acids long. Only the CDR3 DNA is retained, 42 bases long and in frame from the first base. Looking up the germline V gene yields CDR1 MDHEN and CDR2 SYDVKM.

The research as a whole found: No statistical method was used to set the sample size in advance, and investigators knew the group allocation. Most expanded thyroid clonotypes (frequency above 0.001) were also detected in blood, suggesting blood repertoires may reflect thyroid immune responses. In validation, the model predicted progression to ophthalmopathy with around 71% sensitivity and about 72% specificity, a median of approximately 6.7 months before onset. A model built on a 13 V-J signature distinguished ophthalmopathy from stable hyperthyroidism, reaching 87.88% sensitivity and 81% to 83% specificity in cross-validation and 80%/75% in testing.

Source material: blood. The rearranged segments are TRBV28 and TRBJ1-5; 7 central bases correspond to TRBD1. This sequence originates from a woman aged 55-70 years with Graves' ophthalmopathy. Here is the DNA: TGTGCCAGCAGCTACGAGACAGGGCATCAGCCCCAGCATTTT. It is translated as CASSYETGHQPQHF.